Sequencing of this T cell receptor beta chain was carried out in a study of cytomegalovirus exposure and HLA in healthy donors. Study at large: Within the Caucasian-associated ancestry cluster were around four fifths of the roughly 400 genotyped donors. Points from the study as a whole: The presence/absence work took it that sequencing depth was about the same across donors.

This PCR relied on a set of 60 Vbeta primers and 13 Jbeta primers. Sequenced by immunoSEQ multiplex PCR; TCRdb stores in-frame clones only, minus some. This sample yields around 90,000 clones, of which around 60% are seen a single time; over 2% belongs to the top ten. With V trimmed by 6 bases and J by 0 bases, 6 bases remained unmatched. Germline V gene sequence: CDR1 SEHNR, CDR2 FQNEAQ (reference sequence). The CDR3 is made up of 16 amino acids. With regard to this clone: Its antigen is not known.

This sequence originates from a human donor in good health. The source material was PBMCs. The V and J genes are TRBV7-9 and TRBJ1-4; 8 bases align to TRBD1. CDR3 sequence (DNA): TGTGCCAGCAGAATGACAGGGGACGCAACTAATGAAAAACTGTTTTTT. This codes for CASRMTGDATNEKLFF.